This TCR beta chain was obtained from a study of identical twins. Germline V gene lookup returns CDR1 SGHRS and CDR2 YFSETQ. Trimming cost V 0 bases and J 2 bases, with 12 bases left between them. CDR3 length: 15 amino acids. A word on this clonotype: What it recognizes is unknown.

Study outcomes and limitations: Cord blood beta clonotypes present at high abundance carried fewer insertions; no such pattern appeared in memory repertoires.

Everyone who donated was a healthy Caucasian. A universal primer site was added by template switching, and unique molecular identifiers were carried by the cDNA. TCRdb re-analysed the 5' RACE reads in MiXCR, keeping a single row per CDR3 protein. Counted here are 500,000 or so distinct CDR3 sequences, 20% to 25% occurring once; the ten biggest clones make up about 0.91%. The data were also submitted as part of a second study, on T cells expressing NK-cell markers. That report notes: The study found these clonotypes also leading the CD3+CD56-NKG2C+ fraction in four donors.

The chain combines TRBV5-1 with TRBJ2-7; D tentatively fits TRBD1 or TRBD2 (5 bases each). The specimen sequenced was CD4+ T cells sorted from blood. The sequence came from a woman younger than 30 in good health. The CDR3, as DNA: TGCGCCAGCAGCTTGGTCGGGACCCTTACCTACGAGCAGTACTTC. Encoded protein: CASSLVGTLTYEQYF.